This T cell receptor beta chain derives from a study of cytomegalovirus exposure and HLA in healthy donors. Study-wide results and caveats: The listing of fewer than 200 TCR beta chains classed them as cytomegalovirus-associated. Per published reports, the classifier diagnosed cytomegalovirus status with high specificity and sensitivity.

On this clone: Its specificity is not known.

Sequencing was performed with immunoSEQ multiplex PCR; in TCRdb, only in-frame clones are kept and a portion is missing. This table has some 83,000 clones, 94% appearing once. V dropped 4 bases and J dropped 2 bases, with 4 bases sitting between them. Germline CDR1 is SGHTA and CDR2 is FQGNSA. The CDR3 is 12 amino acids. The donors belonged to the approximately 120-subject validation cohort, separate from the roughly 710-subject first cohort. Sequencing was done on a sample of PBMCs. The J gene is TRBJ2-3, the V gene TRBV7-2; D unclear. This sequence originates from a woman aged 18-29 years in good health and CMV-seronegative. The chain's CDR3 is CASSSYTDTQYF. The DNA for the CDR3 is TGTGCCAGCAGCTCCTACACAGATACGCAGTATTTT.